This T cell receptor (beta chain) comes out of a study of OX40 agonist ivuxolimab in advanced cancers. Study at large: Three patients got partial responses; one had hepatocellular carcinoma and two had cutaneous melanoma.

Assay used: immunoSEQ multiplex PCR; TCRdb lists only in-frame clones, some missing. Seen here are some 61,000 clones, 85% to 90% observed once, and the top ten hold about 5%. Study results and caveats: Averaging showed that CD8+ T cells had more expanded clones than CD4+ did.

This clone has only one observation. What it binds is not known. Excluded were patients having autoimmune disease history or systemic immunosuppression. Germline CDR1 and CDR2: MGHRA and YSYEKL. The CDR3 contains 15 residues. The ends were cut back, 2 bases at V and 3 bases at J, with 14 bases in the middle. This specimen consisted of CD4+ or CD8+ T cells sorted from blood, obtained in a trial of the OX40 agonist ivuxolimab. The source of this sequence is an adult with an advanced solid tumor such as melanoma, head and neck, liver or kidney cancer. The chain combines TRBV4-1 with TRBJ2-7, with D hard to call. CDR3 DNA: TGCGCCAGCAGCCAAAAAGGTGAGATGGGCTACGAGCAGTACTTC. Translating it yields CASSQKGEMGYEQYF.